A selection of T cell receptor beta chains follows, all from one sample in a study of blood T cell repertoires in COVID-19. Some clones are missing from TCRdb's copy, which holds only in-frame ones; the method was immunoSEQ multiplex PCR. The data hold 130,000 to 150,000 clones, with 80% to 90% observed a single time. The sample comprised peripheral blood. Receptor source: a woman in her 40s with acute or convalescent COVID-19. CDR3s include the opening cysteine and the closing phenylalanine or tryptophan. The D gene is left open where the match is weak. The size entry is marked missing in some rows and otherwise reads once, few, many or a size class.

TRBJ2-7,TRBD1,TRBV6-2/TRBV6-3,.,TGTGCCAGCAGTTACCCGCAGGGACAGTTAAGGTCCTACGAGCAGTACTTC,CASSYPQGQLRSYEQYF
TRBJ1-1,.,TRBV21-1,.,TGTGCCAGCAGCAAAGTAGAGACCAGGCCGAAGAACACTGAAGCTTTCTTT,CASSKVETRPKNTEAFF
TRBJ2-5,.,TRBV4-3,.,TGCGCCAGCAGCCATGAAAACCCCGACAGGCAAGAGACCCAGTACTTC,CASSHENPDRQETQYF
TRBJ2-7,.,TRBV4-1,.,TGCGCCAGCAGCCCAATGAGGGGGAACTACGAGCAGTACTTC,CASSPMRGNYEQYF
TRBJ2-3,TRBD1,TRBV5-4,.,TGTGCCAGCAGCTGGACAGGGGGCTTACCCACAGATACGCAGTATTTT,CASSWTGGLPTDTQYF
TRBJ1-3,.,TRBV6-2/TRBV6-3,.,TGTGCCAGCAGTATTCGACAGGATTCCTCTGGAAACACCATATATTTT,CASSIRQDSSGNTIYF
TRBJ2-3,.,TRBV4-3,once,TGCGCCAGCAGCCTTTCCGTCCCTAGCACAGATACGCAGTATTTT,CASSLSVPSTDTQYF
TRBJ1-2,TRBD1,TRBV4-3,.,TGCGCCAGCAGCACGATAAACCCGGGACAGGGAGACTATGGCTACACCTTC,CASSTINPGQGDYGYTF
TRBJ1-4,.,TRBV5-1,.,TGCGCCAGCAGCTTGGCAGGGGATCCTAATGAAAAACTGTTTTTT,CASSLAGDPNEKLFF
TRBJ2-1,TRBD2,TRBV4-3,.,TGCGCCAGCAGTAAGGGAGGGCGCGATGAGCAGTTCTTC,CASSKGGRDEQFF
TRBJ2-5,.,TRBV3-1/TRBV3-2,.,TGTGCCAGCAGCCTCGTAGTCCGCCCGGGTCCCCAAGAGACCCAGTACTTC,CASSLVVRPGPQETQYF
TRBJ2-1,TRBD2,TRBV4-3,once,TGCGCCAGCAGCCAAGATCGGACTAGCGGGACTCACAATGAGCAGTTCTTC,CASSQDRTSGTHNEQFF
TRBJ2-7,.,TRBV10-3,.,TGTGCCATCAGTGTAGGCGGCTACGAGCAGTACTTC,CAISVGGYEQYF
TRBJ1-2,.,TRBV19,.,TGTGCCAGTAGTATAGATCCGTTTTCTGGGCATGGCTACACCTTC,CASSIDPFSGHGYTF
TRBJ2-3,.,TRBV7-8,.,TGTGCCAGCAGCTTTTACACAGATACGCAGTATTTT,CASSFYTDTQYF
TRBJ1-3,.,TRBV13,.,TGTGCCAGCAGTCAGGGTGACGGAAACACCATATATTTT,CASSQGDGNTIYF
TRBJ2-5,.,TRBV5-1,.,TGCGCCAGCACCCGAGGAGGGGGCGAAGAGACCCAGTACTTC,CASTRGGGEETQYF
TRBJ1-4,.,TRBV28,.,TGTGCCAGCAGTTCCCTTAGTGAAAAACTGTTTTTT,CASSSLSEKLFF
TRBJ2-1,TRBD1,TRBV15,.,TGTGCCACCAGCAGGGGGACAGGGGGACGGAATGAGCAGTTCTTC,CATSRGTGGRNEQFF
TRBJ1-4,.,TRBV19,.,TGTGCCACCCGAAGGAGGCAGGGAGGCGAAAAACTGTTTTTT,CATRRRQGGEKLFF
TRBJ2-6,.,TRBV7-2,once,TGTGCCAGCAGCTCTAACTCTGGGGCCAACGTCCTGACTTTC,CASSSNSGANVLTF
TRBJ2-7,TRBD1,TRBV5-1,.,TGCGCCAGCAGCTCCTCAGGACAGGGGGGGTACGAGCAGTACTTC,CASSSSGQGGYEQYF
TRBJ1-2,.,TRBV6-5,.,TGTGCCAGCAGCATTAACTATGGCTACACCTTC,CASSINYGYTF
TRBJ2-2,.,TRBV9,.,TGTGCCAGCAGCCCTCATGACTCGTACACCGGGGAGCTGTTTTTT,CASSPHDSYTGELFF
TRBJ1-2,.,TRBV27,.,TGTGCCAGCAGCCCGGGATTATTCTATGGCTACACCTTC,CASSPGLFYGYTF
TRBJ2-7,TRBD1,TRBV12-5,.,TGTGCTAGTGGTCATCCCATAGTCATCCAGGGGGCGCGGTACGAGCAGTACTTC,CASGHPIVIQGARYEQYF
TRBJ2-7,.,TRBV5-1,.,TGCGCCAGCAGCTTGGTGGGCCCCTCCTACGAGCAGTACTTC,CASSLVGPSYEQYF
TRBJ1-1,.,TRBV6-5,.,TGTGCCAGCAGGCAAGAGGGTGGGAAAGCTTTCTTT,CASRQEGGKAFF
TRBJ2-2,.,TRBV7-2,.,TGTGCCAGCAGCTTAGAGGGGACTTCTAACACCGGGGAGCTGTTTTTT,CASSLEGTSNTGELFF
TRBJ2-7,.,TRBV5-6,.,TGTGCCAGCAGCTTGGGGGGCCGCTACGAGCAGTACTTC,CASSLGGRYEQYF
TRBJ1-1,.,TRBV5-1,.,TGCGCCAGCAGCCGTCCCGAACAGGGAAACACTGAAGCTTTCTTT,CASSRPEQGNTEAFF
TRBJ1-2,TRBD1,TRBV5-4,.,TGTGCCAGCAGCTTTATGGCCTTGGGACAGGGGCCCCACTACTACACCTTC,CASSFMALGQGPHYYTF
TRBJ2-2,.,TRBV4-3,.,TGCGCCAGCAGCCAAGGGACAGTGACCGGGGAGCTGTTTTTT,CASSQGTVTGELFF
TRBJ2-1,.,TRBV12-5,.,TGTGCTAGTGGTTTGGTCGGAGGACTATACAATGAGCAGTTCTTC,CASGLVGGLYNEQFF
TRBJ1-2,TRBD1,TRBV2,.,TGTGCCAGCAGTGAAAGGGGGGACAGGGCATGGAGCTACACCTTC,CASSERGDRAWSYTF
TRBJ2-7,TRBD1,TRBV12-5,.,TGTGCTAGTGGTATTGGACAGGGGCTATCCTACGAGCAGTACTTC,CASGIGQGLSYEQYF
TRBJ1-2,TRBD1,TRBV6-5,.,TGTGCCAGCAGTTCTACAGGGGACGGCTACACCTTC,CASSSTGDGYTF
TRBJ2-5,TRBD2,TRBV6-6,.,TGTGCCAGCAGTTACCCGGGACTAGCTGGGCAAGAGACCCAGTACTTC,CASSYPGLAGQETQYF
TRBJ1-3,.,TRBV10-3,.,TGTGCCATCAGTGAAGGTGGAGTTAGTGGAAACACCATATATTTT,CAISEGGVSGNTIYF
TRBJ1-5,.,TRBV6-5,.,TGTGCCAGCAGTTACTCCGGGCAGCCCCAGCATTTT,CASSYSGQPQHF
TRBJ1-5,.,TRBV6-2/TRBV6-3,.,TGTGCCAGCAGTTACCGCCGGCAGGGGACTAGCAATCAGCCCCAGCATTTT,CASSYRRQGTSNQPQHF
TRBJ2-2,.,TRBV27,.,TGTGCCAGCAGTTCAAAGGGGCACACCGGGGAGCTGTTTTTT,CASSSKGHTGELFF
TRBJ1-5,.,TRBV2,.,TGTGCCAGCAGTGGCCTGGCAGTTCATAGCAATCAGCCCCAGCATTTT,CASSGLAVHSNQPQHF
TRBJ1-6,.,TRBV9,.,TGTGCCAGCAGCGTAGCGTTCACGGGGAATTCACCCCTCCACTTT,CASSVAFTGNSPLHF
TRBJ2-7,.,TRBV11-2,.,TGTGCCAGCAGCTTAGATCTGACAGTGCAGTACTTC,CASSLDLTVQYF
TRBJ2-2,.,TRBV7-9,.,TGTGCCAGCAGCCTTAGCCCCGGGGAGCTGTTTTTT,CASSLSPGELFF
TRBJ1-1,TRBD1,TRBV28,.,TGTGCCAGCAGTTTAGGACAGGGTGGGAACACTGAAGCTTTCTTT,CASSLGQGGNTEAFF
TRBJ2-7,.,TRBV6-1,once,TGTGCCAGCAGTGAAGGGGGACACCCAAGCGAGCAGTACTTC,CASSEGGHPSEQYF
TRBJ2-7,TRBD1,TRBV7-2,.,TGTGCCAGCAGACGACAGGGGATAACCTACGAGCAGTACTTC,CASRRQGITYEQYF
TRBJ2-2,TRBD2,TRBV4-3,.,TGCGCCAGCAGCCAAGATGCACTAGCGGCGAACACCGGGGAGCTGTTTTTT,CASSQDALAANTGELFF
TRBJ1-2,.,TRBV19,.,TGTGCCAGTAGTGAACAGTCTAACTATGGCTACACCTTC,CASSEQSNYGYTF
TRBJ1-1,.,TRBV6-6,.,TGTGCCAGCAGTTATATGGAGGTGAACACTGAAGCTTTCTTT,CASSYMEVNTEAFF
TRBJ1-1,.,TRBV19,few,TGTGCCAGTAGTGAACAGGGTGGCAACACTGAAGCTTTCTTT,CASSEQGGNTEAFF
TRBJ1-4,.,TRBV12-3/TRBV12-4,.,TGTGCCAGCAGTGGACAGCTTGAAAAACTGTTTTTT,CASSGQLEKLFF
TRBJ1-4,.,TRBV4-3,.,TGCGCCAGCAGCCAAGAACCACAGGGAGGGAATGAAAAACTGTTTTTT,CASSQEPQGGNEKLFF
TRBJ2-1,TRBD2,TRBV9,.,TGTGCCAGCAGCGTAGGGCGGGGGGGAACCTACAATGAGCAGTTCTTC,CASSVGRGGTYNEQFF
TRBJ2-7,.,TRBV7-2,.,TGTGCCAGCAGCTTAGACCTAGCCCAAGGCAGGTACTTC,CASSLDLAQGRYF
TRBJ1-5,.,TRBV18,.,TGTGCCAGCTCACCACAGGCAGGGAGCAATCAGCCCCAGCATTTT,CASSPQAGSNQPQHF
TRBJ1-2,.,TRBV30,many,TGTGGTTTGGTGGCGGAATTCTATGGCTACACCTTC,CGLVAEFYGYTF
TRBJ2-7,.,TRBV27,once,TGTGCCAGCAGTTTATCGGAGGCCAGGAGCTCCTACGAGCAGTACTTC,CASSLSEARSSYEQYF